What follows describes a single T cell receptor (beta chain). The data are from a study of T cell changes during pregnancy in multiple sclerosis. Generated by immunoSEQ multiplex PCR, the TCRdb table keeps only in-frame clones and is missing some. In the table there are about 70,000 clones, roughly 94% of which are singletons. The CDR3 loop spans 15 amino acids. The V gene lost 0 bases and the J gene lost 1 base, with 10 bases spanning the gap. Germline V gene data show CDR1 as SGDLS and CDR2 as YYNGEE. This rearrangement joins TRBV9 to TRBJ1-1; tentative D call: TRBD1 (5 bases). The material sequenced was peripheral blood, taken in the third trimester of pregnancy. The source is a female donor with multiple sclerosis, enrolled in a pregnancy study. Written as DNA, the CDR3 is TGTGCCAGCAGCGTAGCTCCCGGGGGGAACACTGAAGCTTTCTTT. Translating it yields CASSVAPGGNTEAFF.